This T cell receptor beta chain appears in the sequencing data of a study of blood T cell repertoires in COVID-19. Study details: Sources were T cells, B-cell-depleted T cells, or PBMCs; the material itself was cDNA or gDNA.

Trimming took 8 bases from V and 7 from J, leaving 11 bases between them. Germline V gene sequence: CDR1 MNHEY, CDR2 SMNVEV (reference sequence). The CDR3 sequence is 12 residues long. Assay: immunoSEQ multiplex PCR; the TCRdb copy retains only in-frame clones and omits some. The top ten clones hold roughly 8.6% of a sample with roughly 200,000 clones, about 86% of them seen once. The chain is built from TRBV27 and TRBJ2-2; D gene ambiguous. Specimen: peripheral blood. This TCR was sampled from a man aged 35 to 55 with active or convalescent COVID-19. CDR3 coding DNA: TGTGCCAGCTCGTCCTTCCTCGGGGAGCTGTTTTTT. It yields the protein CASSSFLGELFF.